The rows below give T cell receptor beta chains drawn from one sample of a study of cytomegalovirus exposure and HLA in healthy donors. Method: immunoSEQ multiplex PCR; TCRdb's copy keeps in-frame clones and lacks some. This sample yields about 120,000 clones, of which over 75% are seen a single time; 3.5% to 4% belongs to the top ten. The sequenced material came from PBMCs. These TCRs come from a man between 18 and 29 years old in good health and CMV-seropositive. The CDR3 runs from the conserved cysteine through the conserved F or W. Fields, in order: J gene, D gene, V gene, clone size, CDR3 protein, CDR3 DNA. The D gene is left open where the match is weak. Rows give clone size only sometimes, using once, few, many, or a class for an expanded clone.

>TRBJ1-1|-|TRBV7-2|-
CASSLAWGGTEAFF
TGTGCCAGCAGCTTAGCCTGGGGAGGCACTGAAGCTTTCTTT
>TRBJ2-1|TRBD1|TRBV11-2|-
CASSDSLGQAYNEQFF
TGTGCCAGCAGCGACAGTCTAGGACAGGCTTACAATGAGCAGTTCTTC
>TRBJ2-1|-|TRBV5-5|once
CASSSNSYNEQFF
TGTGCCAGCAGCTCTAACTCCTACAATGAGCAGTTCTTC
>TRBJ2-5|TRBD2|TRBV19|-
CASSNLPRTSGEQETQYF
TGTGCCAGTAGTAACCTCCCCCGGACTAGCGGGGAGCAAGAGACCCAGTACTTC
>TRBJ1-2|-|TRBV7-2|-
CASSLSEANYGYTF
TGTGCCAGCAGCTTAAGCGAGGCCAACTATGGCTACACCTTC
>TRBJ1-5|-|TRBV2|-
CASSEGRLINQPQHF
TGTGCCAGCAGTGAAGGTCGGTTGATCAATCAGCCCCAGCATTTT
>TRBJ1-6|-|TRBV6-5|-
CASSQQEDSPLHF
TGTGCCAGCAGTCAACAAGAAGATTCACCCCTCCACTTT
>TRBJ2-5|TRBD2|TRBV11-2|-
CASSLEGTGGIKETQYF
TGTGCCAGCAGCTTAGAGGGGACGGGGGGGATTAAAGAGACCCAGTACTTC
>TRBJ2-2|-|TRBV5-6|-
CASSLGGPGVGELFF
TGTGCCAGCAGCTTGGGGGGGCCCGGTGTCGGGGAGCTGTTTTTT
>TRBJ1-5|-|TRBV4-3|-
CASSQTGPNQPQHF
TGCGCCAGCAGCCAGACAGGCCCCAATCAGCCCCAGCATTTT
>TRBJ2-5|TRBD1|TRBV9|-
CASSNRDRGPGTQYF
TGTGCCAGCAGCAACCGGGACAGGGGGCCTGGGACCCAGTACTTC
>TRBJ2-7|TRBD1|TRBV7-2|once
CASSLVGQGASEQYF
TGTGCCAGCAGCTTAGTTGGACAGGGGGCGAGCGAGCAGTACTTC
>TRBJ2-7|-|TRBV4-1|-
CASSLGTVAGYEQYF
TGCGCCAGCAGCCTAGGGACAGTTGCGGGATACGAGCAGTACTTC
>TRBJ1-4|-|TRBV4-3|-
CASSQVWPTNEKLFF
TGCGCCAGCAGCCAAGTTTGGCCGACTAATGAAAAACTGTTTTTT
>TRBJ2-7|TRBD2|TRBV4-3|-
CASSQDWSRPGGIFYEQYF
TGCGCCAGCAGCCAAGATTGGAGTCGCCCGGGGGGGATCTTTTACGAGCAGTACTTC
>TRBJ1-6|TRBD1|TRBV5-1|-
CASSTEDRGTYNSPLHF
TGCGCCAGCAGTACTGAGGACAGGGGAACCTATAATTCACCCCTCCACTTT
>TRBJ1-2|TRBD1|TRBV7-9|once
CASILVGDSYGYTF
TGTGCCAGCATCCTGGTAGGGGACAGCTATGGCTACACCTTC
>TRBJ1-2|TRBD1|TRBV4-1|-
CASRPPGQTYGYTF
TGCGCCAGCAGACCACCGGGACAGACGTATGGCTACACCTTC
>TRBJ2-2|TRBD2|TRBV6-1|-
CASSGELAPGELFF
TGTGCCAGCAGTGGGGAACTAGCGCCCGGGGAGCTGTTTTTT
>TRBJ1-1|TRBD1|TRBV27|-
CASSHETGGQAEAFF
TGTGCCAGCAGTCACGAGACAGGGGGCCAGGCTGAAGCTTTCTTT
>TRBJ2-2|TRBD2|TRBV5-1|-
CASSEGSGSLNTGELFF
TGCGCCAGCAGCGAAGGTAGCGGGAGCCTCAACACCGGGGAGCTGTTTTTT
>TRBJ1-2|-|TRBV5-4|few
CASSFRGYGYTF
TGTGCCAGCAGCTTCCGCGGCTATGGCTACACCTTC
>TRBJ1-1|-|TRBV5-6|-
CASSTIGVPYGFF
TGTGCCAGCAGCACCATAGGGGTCCCCTATGGTTTCTTT
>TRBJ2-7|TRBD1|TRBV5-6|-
CASSFWDREGEQYF
TGTGCCAGCAGCTTCTGGGACAGGGAAGGCGAGCAGTACTTC
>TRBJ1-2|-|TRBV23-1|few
CASSLRDGYTF
TGCGCCAGCAGTCTGAGGGATGGCTACACCTTC
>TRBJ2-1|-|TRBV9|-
CASSVVEWEQFF
TGTGCCAGCAGCGTAGTTGAGTGGGAGCAGTTCTTC
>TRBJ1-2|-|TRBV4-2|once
CASSQDPRGDGYTF
TGTGCCAGCAGCCAAGACCCTCGGGGTGATGGCTACACCTTC
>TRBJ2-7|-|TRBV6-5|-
CASRRFREHEQYF
TGTGCCAGCAGACGGTTCAGGGAACACGAGCAGTACTTC
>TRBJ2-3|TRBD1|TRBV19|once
CASTPTGFTDTQYF
TGTGCCAGTACCCCGACAGGGTTCACAGATACGCAGTATTTT
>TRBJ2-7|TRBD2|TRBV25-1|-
CASSGPGREVGYEQYF
TGTGCCAGCAGTGGCCCGGGGCGGGAGGTTGGCTACGAGCAGTACTTC
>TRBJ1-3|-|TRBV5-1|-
CASSGGENTIYF
TGCGCCAGCAGTGGGGGGGAGAACACCATATATTTT